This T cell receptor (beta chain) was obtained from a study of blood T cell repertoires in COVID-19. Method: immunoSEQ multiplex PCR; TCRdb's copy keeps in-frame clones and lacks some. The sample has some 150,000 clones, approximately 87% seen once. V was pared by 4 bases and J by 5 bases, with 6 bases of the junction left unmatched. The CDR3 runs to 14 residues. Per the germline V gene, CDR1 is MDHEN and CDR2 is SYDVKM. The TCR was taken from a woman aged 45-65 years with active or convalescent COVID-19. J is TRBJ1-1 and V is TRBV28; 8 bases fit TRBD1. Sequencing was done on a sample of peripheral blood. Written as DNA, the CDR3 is TGTGCCAGCAGTTACCAGGGGGCGAGAACTGAAGCTTTCTTT. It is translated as CASSYQGARTEAFF.